Listed here are 16 T cell receptor beta chains from one sample, sequenced in a study of siplizumab effects on memory and regulatory T cells. Sequencing used immunoSEQ multiplex PCR; TCRdb keeps in-frame clones, though not all of them. Of about 100,000 clones listed, about 94% are singletons. The sequenced sample consisted of non-Treg CD4+ T cells sorted from blood. The receptor set was obtained from a human donor in good health.

V is TRBV20-1 and J is TRBJ1-2, with no clear D. The CDR3 runs to 11 residues. Germline loops: CDR1 DFQATT, CDR2 SNEGSKA (reference sequence). Trimming took off 7 bases at V and 7 bases at J, with 13 bases between the two ends. In DNA, the CDR3 is TGCAGTGTCCAATATCGGGGTGGCTACACCTTC. It codes for CSVQYRGGYTF.

The chain is built from TRBV2 and TRBJ1-5, with 8 bases matching TRBD1. V shed 1 base, J shed 2 bases, and the junction held 1 base outside the gene matches. Germline-derived CDR1 and CDR2 are SNHLY and FYNNEI. This CDR3 has 15 residues. Here the CDR3 reads CASSEGTGRNQPQHF. The CDR3 DNA sequence: TGTGCCAGCAGTGAAGGGACAGGGCGCAATCAGCCCCAGCATTTT.

The chain couples TRBV11-2 to TRBJ2-7; D is uncertain. CDR1 is SGHAT and CDR2 is FQNNGV in the germline V gene. Trimming took off 2 bases at V and 3 bases at J, with 20 bases between the two ends. This CDR3 has 17 amino acids. CDR3 region: CASSLIGSSGSYYEQYF. CDR3 sequence (DNA): TGTGCCAGCAGCTTAATCGGTTCAAGTGGATCATACTACGAGCAGTACTTC.

The chain recombines TRBV30 with TRBJ2-7, with D uncertain. The CDR3 contains 12 residues. Germline-derived CDR1 and CDR2 are GTSNPN and SVGIG (reference sequence). V lost 1 base and J 2 bases, leaving 6 bases between the germline ends. In nucleotides, the CDR3 is TGTGCCTGGAGTGCAGACCCCTACGAGCAGTACTTC. Translated, it gives CAWSADPYEQYF.

Concerning this clone: One end of the junction is discordant with germline, which a read error may explain. V and J are TRBV18 and TRBJ2-5; 7 nucleotides agree with TRBD2. This CDR3 region has 16 residues. Germline assignment: CDR1 KGHSH and CDR2 LQKENI. CDR3 in DNA: TGTGCCAGCTCAACACCTAGCGGAGGAAGTGGAGAGACCCAGTACTTC. Protein product: CASSTPSGGSGETQYF.

The chain couples TRBV28 to TRBJ2-3, with D possibly TRBD1 on 6 matching bases. The V gene's germline CDR1 is MDHEN and CDR2 SYDVKM. The length of the CDR3 is 12 residues. The ends were cut back, 7 bases at V and 4 bases at J, with 9 bases in the middle. The CDR3 DNA reads as TGTGCCAGCACCCCAGGGGCAGATACGCAGTATTTT. Its protein product is CASTPGADTQYF.

The rearrangement uses TRBV11-2 and TRBJ1-1; D unresolved. This CDR3 comprises 15 residues. Trimming removed 1 base at V and 4 bases at J, with 13 bases between. Germline lookup yields CDR1 SGHAT and CDR2 FQNNGV. DNA of the CDR3: TGTGCCAGCAGCTTAGCCCACACCCAGGCCACTGAAGCTTTCTTT. Amino acid sequence: CASSLAHTQATEAFF.

The rearrangement links TRBV29-1 to TRBJ2-7, with 14 positions matching TRBD2. The CDR3 extends over 14 amino acids. The germline gives CDR1 SQVTM, CDR2 ANQGSEA. J lost 4 bases, V lost 7 bases, and 6 bases had no gene match. The CDR3 region has the DNA TGCAGCGCTCGACTAGCGGGAGGGATTTACGAGCAGTACTTC. Translation gives CSARLAGGIYEQYF.

The genes are TRBV4-1 and TRBJ2-7; 8 bases are a match to TRBD2. Germline V gene lookup returns CDR1 MGHRA and CDR2 YSYEKL. The J segment lost 3 bases and the V segment lost 4 bases, leaving 11 bases of the junction unmatched. This CDR3 region has 16 residues. The CDR3 reads CASSLTPGLGSYEQYF. As DNA, the CDR3 is TGCGCCAGCAGCCTTACTCCGGGACTAGGTAGCTACGAGCAGTACTTC.

This clone was seen a single time. CDR3 DNA: TGTGCCAGCTCACCCCCGGGAAACAATGAGCAGTTCTTC. Amino acids: CASSPPGNNEQFF. V is TRBV18 and J is TRBJ2-1, with a tentative D call TRBD2 (5 bases). The V end was cut by 3 bases, the J end by 5 bases, with 8 bases between. From germline, CDR1 is KGHSH and CDR2 LQKENI. This CDR3 has 13 residues.

About this clone itself: One junction end disagrees with the germline gene, perhaps due to a read error. This rearrangement joins TRBV7-7 to TRBJ2-2; D is perhaps TRBD2 (5 bases). This CDR3 region has 14 residues. Germline V lookup: CDR1 SSHAT, CDR2 FNYEAQ (reference sequence). CDR3 sequence reads: CASSRTLEARELFF. The DNA of the CDR3 is TGTGCTAGCAGCAGGACCTTGGAGGCGAGGGAGCTGTTTTTT.

This chain connects TRBV5-1 to TRBJ2-3; the match to TRBD1 covers 7 bases. The CDR3 totals 15 residues. Germline lookup yields CDR1 SGHRS and CDR2 YFSETQ. With 0 bases clipped from V and 4 bases from J, the junction kept 5 bases outside the gene matches. CDR3 region: CASSLEGGGADTQYF. Written as DNA, the CDR3 is TGCGCCAGCAGCTTGGAAGGGGGCGGTGCAGATACGCAGTATTTT. The complete variable domain, with remaining parts taken from reference TRBV5-1 and TRBJ2-3, reads KAGVTQTPRYLIKTRGQQVTLSCSPISGHRSVSWYQQTPGQGLQFLFEYFSETQRNKGNFPGRFSGRQFSNSRSEMNVSTLELGDSALYLCASSLEGGGADTQYFGPGTRLTVL.

The rearrangement links TRBV28 to TRBJ2-6, with D uncertain. Germline V gene sequence: CDR1 MDHEN, CDR2 SYDVKM. Trimming shortened V by 8 bases and J by 5 bases, and 10 bases separated the two germline ends. The CDR3 totals 13 residues. The CDR3 loop reads CASGKQRANVLTF. The CDR3 DNA follows: TGTGCCAGCGGCAAACAAAGGGCCAACGTCCTGACTTTC.

The chain joins TRBV7-6 to TRBJ2-3; D remains ambiguous. Germline V gene lookup returns CDR1 SGHVS and CDR2 FNYEAQ. The CDR3 extends over 14 amino acids. V shed 4 bases and J shed 1 base, with 9 bases lying between them. CDR3 region: CASSWNRGTDTQYF. Written as DNA, the CDR3 is TGTGCCAGCAGCTGGAATAGGGGCACAGATACGCAGTATTTT.

The chain is built from TRBV5-1 and TRBJ2-5; D may be TRBD1 (6 bases). Germline V gene lookup returns CDR1 SGHRS and CDR2 YFSETQ. V was shortened by 3 bases and J by 2 bases, with 14 bases between the two germline ends. CDR3 length: 15 residues. The CDR3 nucleotides read TGCGCCAGCAGCTCCCTGACAGGACCACAAGAGACCCAGTACTTC. Residues: CASSSLTGPQETQYF. Drawing the rest from reference TRBV5-1 and TRBJ2-5, the complete variable domain is KAGVTQTPRYLIKTRGQQVTLSCSPISGHRSVSWYQQTPGQGLQFLFEYFSETQRNKGNFPGRFSGRQFSNSRSEMNVSTLELGDSALYLCASSSLTGPQETQYFGPGTRLLVL.

The genes are TRBV29-1 and TRBJ1-2; possible D gene TRBD1, 5 bases. V was clipped by 4 bases and J by 0 bases, with 6 bases between them. This CDR3 has 12 amino acids. The germline V gene encodes CDR1 SQVTM and CDR2 ANQGSEA. The CDR3 is CSVGQSNYGYTF. The CDR3 nucleotides are TGCAGCGTTGGACAGTCTAACTATGGCTACACCTTC. Drawing the rest from reference TRBV29-1 and TRBJ1-2, the complete variable domain is SAVISQKPSRDICQRGTSLTIQCQVDSQVTMMFWYRQQPGQSLTLIATANQGSEATYESGFVIDKFPISRPNLTFSTLTVSNMSPEDSSIYLCSVGQSNYGYTFGSGTRLTVV.